This TCR beta chain appears in the sequencing data of a study of T-cell reconstitution after alpha-beta-depleted transplantation in children. Study-level findings and limits: Reportedly, only several hundred clones from non-depleted graft cells drove alpha-beta T-cell counts at about two months. By one year post-transplant, T-cell counts and diversity largely arose from T cells that were newly produced.

Regarding this clonotype: As yet, its antigen is unknown.

Preparation of the TCRbeta library was carried out with unique molecular identifiers. TCRdb used MiXCR to reprocess the PCR reads, holding one entry per CDR3 protein. The data contain around 500,000 distinct CDR3 sequences, under 25% of them singletons. This material consisted of PBMCs, mostly from graft donor cells, taken 360 days after TCRalphabeta/CD19-depleted stem cell transplant. This clonotype was sampled from a boy in the first two years of life who had a stem cell transplant for acute myeloid leukemia, so the T cells may come from the graft donor.

The CDR3 loop is CASSLQSGGDGYTF. CDR3 nucleotide sequence: TGTGCCAGCAGCTTACAATCAGGGGGCGATGGCTACACCTTC. V usage is TRBV7-2 and J usage is TRBJ1-2; 8 nucleotides agree with TRBD1. CDR3 length: 14 amino acids. Germline CDR1 is SGHTA and CDR2 is FQGNSA. J gave up 6 bases and V 2 bases, and 5 bases lay outside the gene matches.